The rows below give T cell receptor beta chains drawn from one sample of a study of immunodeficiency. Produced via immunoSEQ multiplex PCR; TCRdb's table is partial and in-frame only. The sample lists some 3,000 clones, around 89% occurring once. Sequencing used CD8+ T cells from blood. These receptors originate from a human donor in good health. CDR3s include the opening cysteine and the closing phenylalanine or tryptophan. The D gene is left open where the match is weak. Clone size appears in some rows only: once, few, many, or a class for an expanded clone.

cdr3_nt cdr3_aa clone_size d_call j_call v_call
TGTGCCAGCAGTTCGGACAGCCGAGTCATCACTGAAGCTTTCTTT CASSSDSRVITEAFF NA NA TRBJ1-1 TRBV28
TGTGCCAGCAGCGTTGCCGGGGTAGCCTACGAGCAGTACTTC CASSVAGVAYEQYF NA NA TRBJ2-7 TRBV9
TGTGCCTGGAGCGGGGACGGACAAGAGACCCAGTACTTC CAWSGDGQETQYF NA NA TRBJ2-5 TRBV30
TGTGCCAGAAGTATTAGGCTGGTACGGACTAGCGGGTTAACCTCCTCCTACGAGCAGTACTTC CARSIRLVRTSGLTSSYEQYF NA TRBD2 TRBJ2-7 TRBV5-3
TGTGCCAGTAGTATAGGAGCCTCCTACGAGCAGTACTTC CASSIGASYEQYF NA NA TRBJ2-7 TRBV19
TGTGCCAGCAGTGACCTCCTGGGGTCAACTAATGAAAAACTGTTTTTT CASSDLLGSTNEKLFF NA NA TRBJ1-4 TRBV25-1
TGCGCCAGCAGCTTGGACAGGGGGAACACTGAAGCTTTCTTT CASSLDRGNTEAFF NA TRBD1 TRBJ1-1 TRBV5-1
TGTGCCAGCAGCCAAGGGACAGGGTCGCGCTACGAGCAGTACTTC CASSQGTGSRYEQYF NA TRBD1 TRBJ2-7 TRBV3-1/TRBV3-2
TGTGCCAGCAGCTTGAGGTTGAGGGGACAAAGTCGGGAGACCCAGTACTTC CASSLRLRGQSRETQYF NA NA TRBJ2-5 TRBV5-6
TGTGCCAGCTCACCTCCCGGGAACACTGAAGCTTTCTTT CASSPPGNTEAFF NA NA TRBJ1-1 TRBV18
TGTGCCAGCAGCCAAGGTGACGAGCAGTACTTC CASSQGDEQYF NA NA TRBJ2-7 TRBV4-2
TGTGCCAGCAGCCCGGGGACTAGCGGGCAGACCCAGTACTTC CASSPGTSGQTQYF NA TRBD2 TRBJ2-5 TRBV13
TGTGCCAGCAGCTACAGGGTAGGGGAGACCCAGTACTTC CASSYRVGETQYF NA NA TRBJ2-5 TRBV7-9
TGTGCCAGTAGTATAGCCATTGGGCCCTATGGCTACACCTTC CASSIAIGPYGYTF NA NA TRBJ1-2 TRBV19
TGTGCCAGCAGCCAAGTTAACTATAATTCACCCCTCCACTTT CASSQVNYNSPLHF NA NA TRBJ1-6 TRBV3-1/TRBV3-2
TGTGCCAGCAGCCCCCCAGGGGGCACTGAAGCTTTCTTT CASSPPGGTEAFF NA TRBD1 TRBJ1-1 TRBV7-9
TGTGCCAGCAGCTTAGGGGCCCCCGCAACGGTCACCATATATTTT CASSLGAPATVTIYF NA NA TRBJ1-3 TRBV7-8
TGTGCCAGCAGCGCCACAGGGGGCGAGGTGAACACTGAAGCTTTCTTT CASSATGGEVNTEAFF NA TRBD1 TRBJ1-1 TRBV7-9
TGTGCCAGCAGTGACAACTCCTATAATTCACCCCTCCACTTT CASSDNSYNSPLHF NA NA TRBJ1-6 TRBV6-4
TGCAGCGGACAGGGATTATATGGCTACACCTTC CSGQGLYGYTF NA TRBD1 TRBJ1-2 TRBV20-1
TGCGCCAGCAGCTTGGCAGGGGCAGGGTCGGGAGATACGCAGTATTTT CASSLAGAGSGDTQYF NA NA TRBJ2-3 TRBV5-1
TGTGCCAGCAGACGGACTAGCGGGGAACAAGGGACGCAGTATTTT CASRRTSGEQGTQYF NA TRBD2 TRBJ2-3 TRBV9
TGTGCCAGCAGCGACGATAGCGGGGTAGTCGAGCAGTACTTC CASSDDSGVVEQYF NA TRBD2 TRBJ2-7 TRBV9
TGTGCCAGTAGTAGTAAGGGGGTAGTTGACACTGAAGCTTTCTTT CASSSKGVVDTEAFF once NA TRBJ1-1 TRBV19
TGTGCCACCAAGGTGGCAGGGACAAACTATGGCTACACCTTC CATKVAGTNYGYTF NA NA TRBJ1-2 TRBV24-1
TGTGCCAGTAGTCTTAGACTGGGAGGAACCAAAAACATTCAGTACTTC CASSLRLGGTKNIQYF NA NA TRBJ2-4 TRBV19
TGTGAACAGAACTATGGCTACACCTTC CEQNYGYTF NA NA TRBJ1-2 TRBV7-9